Listed below are T cell receptor beta chains from one sample, sequenced in a study of identical twins' blood T cells. One entry per CDR3 protein results from TCRdb running MiXCR on the 5' RACE reads. Found here are 400,000 or so distinct CDR3 sequences, about 28% of them singletons; the top ten hold about 6.1%. The sequenced material came from PBMCs. The receptor set was obtained from a woman aged 18 to 55 in good health. Both conserved end residues are part of each CDR3. A D gene is named only where the DNA matches it firmly. Only part of the rows carry a size: once, few, many, or a class if the clone is expanded.

j_gene,d_gene,abundance,v_gene,CDR3nt,CDR3aa
TRBJ1-3,.,.,TRBV5-1,TGCGCCAGCAGCCCGGGAACGGAACGAAACACCATATATTTT,CASSPGTERNTIYF
TRBJ1-1,.,.,TRBV5-1,TGCGCCAGCAGCTTGGAGGGGCTGAACACTGAAGCTTTCTTT,CASSLEGLNTEAFF
TRBJ1-2,.,few,TRBV25-1,TGTGCCAGCAGTGGGGACGGCTTCTATGGCTACACCTTC,CASSGDGFYGYTF
TRBJ1-1,.,.,TRBV7-8,TGTGCCAGCAGCTTAGACCGGAGCGACTTGAACACTGAAGCTTTCTTT,CASSLDRSDLNTEAFF
TRBJ2-3,TRBD2,many,TRBV29-1,TGCAGCGTTGATTCGCCCCCGGGACTAAGCACAGATACGCAGTATTTT,CSVDSPPGLSTDTQYF
TRBJ2-3,.,.,TRBV20-1,TGCAGTTCTAGAGTTCCCGATACGCAGTATTTT,CSSRVPDTQYF
TRBJ1-5,TRBD1,few,TRBV20-1,TGCAGTGCTAGGCAGACAGGGACCAGCAATCAGCCCCAGCATTTT,CSARQTGTSNQPQHF
TRBJ2-3,TRBD2,.,TRBV11-2,TGTGCCAGCCGTCGCCCGGGACTAGGGGTGTACTATACGCAGTATTTT,CASRRPGLGVYYTQYF
TRBJ1-1,.,few,TRBV19,TGTGCCAGTAGTATAGCCCCGAACACTGAAGCTTTCTTT,CASSIAPNTEAFF
TRBJ2-2,.,.,TRBV4-3,TGCGCCAGCAGCCAAGGGAAGTTGTACACCGGGGAGCTGTTTTTT,CASSQGKLYTGELFF
TRBJ1-2,.,few,TRBV6-1,TGTGCCGGCAGATACTTAGACTATGGCTACACCTTC,CAGRYLDYGYTF
TRBJ1-2,.,once,TRBV19,TGTGCCAGTAGTTCATCAGGAGGAGCTAACTATGGCTACACCTTC,CASSSSGGANYGYTF
TRBJ1-1,.,few,TRBV11-2,TGTGCCAGCAGCTTAGGTACTTGGGGGATGAACACTGAAGCTTTCTTT,CASSLGTWGMNTEAFF
TRBJ1-5,.,few,TRBV12-3/TRBV12-4,TGTGCCAGCACCAAAGGCTCTAGCAATCAGCCCCAGCATTTT,CASTKGSSNQPQHF
TRBJ2-1,.,.,TRBV10-3,TGTGCCATCAGTGAGGAAGGGAATGAGCAGTTCTTC,CAISEEGNEQFF
TRBJ1-5,.,.,TRBV3-1,TGTGCCAGCAGCCAAGCTGGGGGCAGCAATCAGCCCCAGCATTTT,CASSQAGGSNQPQHF
TRBJ2-5,.,.,TRBV11-1,TGTGCCAGCAGCGTCGGACACCAAGAGACCCAGTACTTC,CASSVGHQETQYF
TRBJ2-2,.,.,TRBV29-1,TGCAGCGTTGAAGAAAGGAACACCGGGGAGCTGTTTTTT,CSVEERNTGELFF
TRBJ2-7,.,.,TRBV7-2,TGTGCCAGCAGCAGAGACGGCTACGAGCAGTACTTC,CASSRDGYEQYF
TRBJ1-2,TRBD1,few,TRBV20-1,TGCAGTGCAGTTCAGGGGGCGCGGGATGGCTACACCTTC,CSAVQGARDGYTF